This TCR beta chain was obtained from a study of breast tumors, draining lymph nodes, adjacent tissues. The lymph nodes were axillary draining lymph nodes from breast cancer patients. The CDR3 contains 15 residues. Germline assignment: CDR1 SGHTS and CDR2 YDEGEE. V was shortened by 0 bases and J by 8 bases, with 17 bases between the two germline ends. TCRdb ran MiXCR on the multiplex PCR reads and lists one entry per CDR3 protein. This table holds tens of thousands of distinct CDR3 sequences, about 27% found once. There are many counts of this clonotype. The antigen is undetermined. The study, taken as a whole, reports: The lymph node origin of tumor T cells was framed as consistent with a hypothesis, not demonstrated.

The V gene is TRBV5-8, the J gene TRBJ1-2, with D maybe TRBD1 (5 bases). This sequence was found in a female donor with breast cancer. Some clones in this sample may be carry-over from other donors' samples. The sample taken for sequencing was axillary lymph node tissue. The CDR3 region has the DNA TGTGCCAGCAGCTTGGCCGCAGGGCGCGGGGTAGGCTACACCTTC. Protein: CASSLAAGRGVGYTF.